The clone carrying this TCR beta chain occurred a few times. Its specificity is unknown. The data derive from a study of T cells in localized non-small cell lung cancer. The study, taken as a whole, reports: Adjacent lung tissue had a median about 57 of the top 100 clones found in the tumor.

Clones were read by immunoSEQ multiplex PCR, and TCRdb kept only the in-frame ones, dropping some. The sample lists roughly 33,000 clones; roughly 90% were seen once. The sample here was peripheral blood, taken before any cancer treatment. This clonotype was sampled from a woman aged 40-70 years with stage I lung adenocarcinoma.

CDR3 nucleotides: TGTGCCAGCAGCGGGGGACTATCGTACCAAGAGACCCAGTACTTC. It encodes CASSGGLSYQETQYF. The J gene is TRBJ2-5, the V gene TRBV9, with 7 nucleotides matching TRBD2. With 3 bases clipped from V and 0 bases from J, the junction kept 5 bases outside the gene matches. The germline CDR1 and CDR2 sequences are SGDLS and YYNGEE. CDR3 length: 15 residues.